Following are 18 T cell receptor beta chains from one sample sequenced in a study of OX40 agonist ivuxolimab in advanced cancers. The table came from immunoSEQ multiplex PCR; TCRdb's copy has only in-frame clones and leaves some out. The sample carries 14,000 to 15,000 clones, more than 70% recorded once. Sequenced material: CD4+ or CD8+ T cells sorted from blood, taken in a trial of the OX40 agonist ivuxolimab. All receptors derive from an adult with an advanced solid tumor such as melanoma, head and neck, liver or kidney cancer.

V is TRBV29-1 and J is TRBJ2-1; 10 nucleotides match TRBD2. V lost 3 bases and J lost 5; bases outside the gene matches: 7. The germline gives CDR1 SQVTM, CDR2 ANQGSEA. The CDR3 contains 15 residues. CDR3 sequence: CSVDGLAAVNNEQFF. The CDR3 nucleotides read TGCAGCGTTGATGGACTAGCGGCCGTCAACAATGAGCAGTTCTTC.

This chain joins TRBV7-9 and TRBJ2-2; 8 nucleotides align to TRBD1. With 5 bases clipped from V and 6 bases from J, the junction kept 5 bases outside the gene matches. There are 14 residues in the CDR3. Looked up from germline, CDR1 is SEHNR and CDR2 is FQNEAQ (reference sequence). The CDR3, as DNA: TGTGCCAGCAGCGATGTACAGGGGGCCGGGGAGCTGTTTTTT. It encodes CASSDVQGAGELFF.

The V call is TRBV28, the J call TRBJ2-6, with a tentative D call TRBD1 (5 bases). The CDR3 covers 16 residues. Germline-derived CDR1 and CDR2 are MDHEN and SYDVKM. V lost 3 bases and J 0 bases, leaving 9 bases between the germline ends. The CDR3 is CASSFGQVSGANVLTF. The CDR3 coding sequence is TGTGCCAGCAGTTTTGGACAAGTCTCTGGGGCCAACGTCCTGACTTTC. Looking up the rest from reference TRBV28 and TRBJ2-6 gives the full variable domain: DVKVTQSSRYLVKRTGEKVFLECVQDMDHENMFWYRQDPGLGLRLIYFSYDVKMKEKGDIPEGYSVSREKKERFSLILESASTNQTSMYLCASSFGQVSGANVLTFGAGSRLTVL.

In DNA, the CDR3 is TGCAGCGTTGAACAGGGGGTCTACGAGCAGTACTTC. This translates into CSVEQGVYEQYF. This chain uses TRBV29-1 with TRBJ2-5; TRBD1 aligns across 7 bases. The DNA end lines up better with TRBJ2-7; the J call may be wrong. This CDR3 is 12 amino acids long. CDR1 and CDR2 (germline): SQVTM, ANQGSEA.

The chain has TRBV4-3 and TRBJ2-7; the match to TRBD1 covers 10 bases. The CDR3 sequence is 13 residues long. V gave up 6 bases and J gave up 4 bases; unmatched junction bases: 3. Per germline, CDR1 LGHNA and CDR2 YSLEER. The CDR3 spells CASRGTGEYEQYF. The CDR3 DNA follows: TGCGCCAGCAGGGGGACAGGGGAATACGAGCAGTACTTC.

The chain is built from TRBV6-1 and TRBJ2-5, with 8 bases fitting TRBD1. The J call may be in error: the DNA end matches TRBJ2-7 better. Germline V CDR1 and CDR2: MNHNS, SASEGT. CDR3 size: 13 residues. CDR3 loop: CASRTGDNYEQYF. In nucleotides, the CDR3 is TGTGCCAGCAGGACAGGGGATAACTACGAGCAGTACTTC.

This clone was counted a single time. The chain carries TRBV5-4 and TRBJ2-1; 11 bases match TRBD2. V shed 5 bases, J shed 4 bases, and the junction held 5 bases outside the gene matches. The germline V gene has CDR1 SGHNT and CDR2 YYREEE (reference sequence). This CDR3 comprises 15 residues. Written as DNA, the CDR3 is TGTGCCAGCAGAGAGTTAGCGGGAGGGTACAATGAGCAGTTCTTC. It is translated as CASRELAGGYNEQFF.

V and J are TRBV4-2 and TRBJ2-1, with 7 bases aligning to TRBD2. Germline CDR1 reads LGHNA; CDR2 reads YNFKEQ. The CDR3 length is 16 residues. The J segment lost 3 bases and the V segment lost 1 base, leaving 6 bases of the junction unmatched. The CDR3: CASSQGLAGVYNEQFF. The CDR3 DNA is TGTGCCAGCAGCCAAGGACTAGCCGGCGTCTACAATGAGCAGTTCTTC.

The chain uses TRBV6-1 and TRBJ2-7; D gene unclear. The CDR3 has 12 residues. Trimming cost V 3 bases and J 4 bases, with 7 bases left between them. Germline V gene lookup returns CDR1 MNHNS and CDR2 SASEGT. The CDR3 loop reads CASSDIRYEQYF. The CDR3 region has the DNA TGTGCCAGCAGTGACATCCGGTACGAGCAGTACTTC.

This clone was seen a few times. The CDR3 is CASSLIGEPAYEQYF. Written as DNA, the CDR3 is TGTGCCAGCAGTTTAATCGGAGAACCGGCCTACGAGCAGTACTTC. The chain carries TRBV28 and TRBJ2-7; no reliable D call. The V gene lost 2 bases and the J gene lost 2 bases, with 13 bases spanning the gap. This CDR3 region has 15 residues. Germline assignment: CDR1 MDHEN and CDR2 SYDVKM.

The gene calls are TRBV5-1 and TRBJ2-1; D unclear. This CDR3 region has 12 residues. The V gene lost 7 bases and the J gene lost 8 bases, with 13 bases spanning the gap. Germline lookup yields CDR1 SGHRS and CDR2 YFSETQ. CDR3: CASAPEQYEQFF. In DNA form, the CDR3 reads TGCGCCAGCGCCCCGGAGCAGTATGAGCAGTTCTTC. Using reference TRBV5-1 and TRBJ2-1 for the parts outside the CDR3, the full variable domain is KAGVTQTPRYLIKTRGQQVTLSCSPISGHRSVSWYQQTPGQGLQFLFEYFSETQRNKGNFPGRFSGRQFSNSRSEMNVSTLELGDSALYLCASAPEQYEQFFGPGTRLTVL.

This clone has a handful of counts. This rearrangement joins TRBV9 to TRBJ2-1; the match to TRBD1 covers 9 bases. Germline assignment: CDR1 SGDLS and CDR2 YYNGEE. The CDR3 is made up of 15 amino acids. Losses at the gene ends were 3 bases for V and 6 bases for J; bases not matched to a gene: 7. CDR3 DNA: TGTGCCAGCAGCGATCCGGGACAGGGAGGCAATGAGCAGTTCTTC. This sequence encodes CASSDPGQGGNEQFF.

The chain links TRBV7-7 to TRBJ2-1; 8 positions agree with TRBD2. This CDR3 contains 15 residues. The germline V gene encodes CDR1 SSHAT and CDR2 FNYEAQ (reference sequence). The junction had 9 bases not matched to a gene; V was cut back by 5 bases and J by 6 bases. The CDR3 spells CASSPSSGTGNEQFF. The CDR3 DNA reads TGTGCCAGCAGCCCGAGTAGCGGGACCGGCAATGAGCAGTTCTTC. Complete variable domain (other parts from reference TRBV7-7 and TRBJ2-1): GAGVSQSPRYKVTKRGQDVTLRCDPISSHATLYWYQQALGQGPEFLTYFNYEAQPDKSGLPSDRFSAERPEGSISTLTIQRTEQRDSAMYRCASSPSSGTGNEQFFGPGTRLTVL.

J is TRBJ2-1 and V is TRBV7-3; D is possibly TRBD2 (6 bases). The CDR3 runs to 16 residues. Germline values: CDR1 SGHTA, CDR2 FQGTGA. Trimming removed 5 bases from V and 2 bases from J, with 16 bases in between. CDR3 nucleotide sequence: TGTGCCAGCAGCCTCCTAGGGCTAGCGACCTACAATGAGCAGTTCTTC. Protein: CASSLLGLATYNEQFF.

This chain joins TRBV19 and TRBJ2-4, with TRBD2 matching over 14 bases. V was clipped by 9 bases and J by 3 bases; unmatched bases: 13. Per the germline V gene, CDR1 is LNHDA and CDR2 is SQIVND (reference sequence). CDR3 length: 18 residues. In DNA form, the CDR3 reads TGTGCCAGGGAGCGAACGGGACTAGCGGGAGCTGGCAAAAACATTCAGTACTTC. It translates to CARERTGLAGAGKNIQYF.

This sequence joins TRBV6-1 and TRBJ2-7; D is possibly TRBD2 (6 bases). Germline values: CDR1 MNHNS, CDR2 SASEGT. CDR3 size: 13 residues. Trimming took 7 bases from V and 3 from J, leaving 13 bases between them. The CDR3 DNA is TGTGCCAGCAATGCGGTGGGGGGCTACGAGCAGTACTTC. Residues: CASNAVGGYEQYF.

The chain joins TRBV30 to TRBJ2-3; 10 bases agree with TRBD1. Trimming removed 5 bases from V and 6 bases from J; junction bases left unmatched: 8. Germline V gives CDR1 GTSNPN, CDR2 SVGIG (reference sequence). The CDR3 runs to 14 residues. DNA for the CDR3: TGTGCCTGGGAACCGGGACAGGGGCAGGATACGCAGTATTTT. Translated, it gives CAWEPGQGQDTQYF.

The CDR3, as DNA: TGTGCCAGCACCCTCGGGAGCTCCTATAATTCACCCCTCCACTTT. Its protein product is CASTLGSSYNSPLHF. The genes are TRBV6-5 and TRBJ1-6, with no clear D. The ends were cut back, 7 bases at V and 0 bases at J, with 10 bases in the middle. CDR3 length: 15 amino acids. The germline CDR1 and CDR2 sequences are MNHEY and SVGAGI.